The T cell receptor beta chain under discussion was sequenced for a study of T cell repertoires in cytomegalovirus infection. Study background: Newly reported HLA-C-restricted and thoroughly characterized HLA-B-restricted CMV epitopes were employed. A matching HLA type, together with CMV infection, was signaled by public TCR beta signatures.

This clonotype was counted between two and nine times. Its matching antigen is unknown. Study outcomes and limitations: HLA-C-restricted, CMV-specific TCR beta clonotypes were dominant ex vivo. The study identified carriers of CMV plus the relevant HLA from cumulative public TCR beta family frequency.

From germline, CDR1 is MGHDK and CDR2 SYGVNS. V trimming: 0 bases; J trimming: 0 bases; junction bases outside the gene matches: 11. The CDR3 is 19 residues long. TCRdb reprocessed the reads with MiXCR, giving one entry per CDR3 protein. The sample contains about 900,000 distinct CDR3 sequences, 25% to 40% of which appear only once. Sequenced material: cultured CD8+ T cells from PBMCs, taken from culture after CMV antigen stimulation. This TCR came from a human donor in good health (CMV status not recorded). Some clones in this sample may be carry-over from other donors' samples. This rearrangement joins TRBV25-1 to TRBJ2-1; 7 bases are shared with TRBD1. The CDR3 reads CASSEYWGTAPNSYNEQFF. CDR3 DNA sequence: TGTGCCAGCAGTGAATATTGGGGGACAGCACCCAACTCCTACAATGAGCAGTTCTTC.